This is a list of T cell receptor beta chains from one sample in a study of blood T cell repertoires in COVID-19. Repertoires were generated with immunoSEQ multiplex PCR, while TCRdb's copy carries only in-frame clones and drops some. The table shows fewer than 350,000 clones, with 80% to 90% occurring only once. Material for sequencing was peripheral blood. The receptors come from a woman aged 50 to 60 who had recovered from COVID-19. Each CDR3 is given with its conserved first and last residue. Fields, in order: V gene, clone size, D gene, J gene, CDR3 protein, CDR3 DNA. D genes are given only for firm matches. A clone size is listed for some rows: how often the clone was seen (once, few, many), or a class if it is expanded.

>TRBV5-8|few|-|TRBJ1-2
CASSFYSLSMGHGYTF
TGTGCCAGCAGCTTTTATTCCCTCTCCATGGGGCATGGCTACACCTTC
>TRBV7-6|-|TRBD1|TRBJ2-7
CASSLQGTGLHEQYF
TGTGCCAGCAGCCTTCAGGGGACAGGGTTACACGAGCAGTACTTC
>TRBV25-1|-|-|TRBJ2-3
CASSEAGTDTQYF
TGTGCCAGCAGTGAGGCCGGCACAGATACGCAGTATTTT
>TRBV19|-|-|TRBJ2-7
CASSTEQTTQQYF
TGTGCCAGTAGTACAGAACAGACTACGCAACAGTACTTC
>TRBV9|few|TRBD1|TRBJ2-2
CASSMTGTPTGELFF
TGTGCCAGCAGCATGACAGGGACACCCACCGGGGAGCTGTTTTTT
>TRBV5-1|-|TRBD1|TRBJ1-2
CASSPGQGGNYGYTF
TGCGCCAGCAGCCCCGGACAGGGTGGGAACTATGGCTACACCTTC
>TRBV5-1|-|TRBD2|TRBJ2-1
CASRSGLAGDEQFF
TGCGCCAGCAGGTCGGGACTAGCGGGAGATGAGCAGTTCTTC
>TRBV4-3|many|-|TRBJ2-7
CASSQDKTGNYEQYF
TGCGCCAGCAGCCAAGACAAAACCGGGAACTACGAGCAGTACTTC
>TRBV4-1|few|TRBD2|TRBJ2-7
CASSQEPRGGSSYEQYF
TGCGCCAGCAGCCAGGAGCCCCGGGGCGGGAGCTCCTACGAGCAGTACTTC
>TRBV6-5|-|-|TRBJ2-1
CASSYRRESNEQFF
TGTGCCAGCAGTTACCGACGGGAGAGTAATGAGCAGTTCTTC
>TRBV28|-|-|TRBJ2-1
CASRGQLYNEQFF
TGTGCCAGCAGAGGACAGCTTTACAATGAGCAGTTCTTC
>TRBV10-3|-|TRBD1|TRBJ1-2
CATLDRGPYGYTF
TGTGCCACCCTGGACAGGGGGCCCTATGGCTACACCTTC
>TRBV7-9|-|TRBD1|TRBJ1-2
CASSRSTGGDYGYTF
TGTGCCAGCAGTCGGTCCACAGGGGGAGACTATGGCTACACCTTC
>TRBV12-5|-|TRBD2|TRBJ2-1
CASGWASSGINEQFF
TGTGCTAGTGGTTGGGCGTCTAGCGGGATTAATGAGCAGTTCTTC
>TRBV5-1|-|TRBD1|TRBJ1-4
CASSPQGGATNEKLFF
TGCGCCAGCAGCCCCCAGGGGGGAGCAACTAATGAAAAACTGTTTTTT
>TRBV2|-|-|TRBJ2-3
CASIRREKDTQYF
TGTGCCAGCATTCGGAGGGAGAAAGATACGCAGTATTTT
>TRBV28|-|-|TRBJ1-4
CASSLLDGGGTNEKLFF
TGTGCCAGCAGTTTATTGGACGGCGGGGGAACTAATGAAAAACTGTTTTTT